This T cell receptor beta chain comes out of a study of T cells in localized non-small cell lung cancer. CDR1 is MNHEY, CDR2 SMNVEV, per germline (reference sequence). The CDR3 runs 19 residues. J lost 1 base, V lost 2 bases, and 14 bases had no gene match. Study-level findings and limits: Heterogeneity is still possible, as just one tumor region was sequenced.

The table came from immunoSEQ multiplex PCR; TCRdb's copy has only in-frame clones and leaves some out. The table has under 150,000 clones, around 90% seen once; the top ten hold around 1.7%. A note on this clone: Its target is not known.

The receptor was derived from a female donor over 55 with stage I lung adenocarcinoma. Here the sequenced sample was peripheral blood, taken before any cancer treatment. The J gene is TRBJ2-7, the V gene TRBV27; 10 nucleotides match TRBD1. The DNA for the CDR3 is TGTGCCAGCAGTTTAAGTTGGGGCCCCGGACAGGGGGTTTCCTACGAGCAGTACTTC. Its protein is CASSLSWGPGQGVSYEQYF.